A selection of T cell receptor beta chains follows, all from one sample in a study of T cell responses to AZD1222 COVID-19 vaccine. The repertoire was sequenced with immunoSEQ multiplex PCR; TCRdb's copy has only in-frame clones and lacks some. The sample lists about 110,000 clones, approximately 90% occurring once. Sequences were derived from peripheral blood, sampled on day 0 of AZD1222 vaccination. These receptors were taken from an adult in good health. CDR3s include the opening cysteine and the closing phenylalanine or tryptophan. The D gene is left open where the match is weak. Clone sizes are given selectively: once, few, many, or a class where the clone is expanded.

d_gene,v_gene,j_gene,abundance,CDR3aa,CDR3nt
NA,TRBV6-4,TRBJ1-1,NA,CASSDFAENTEAFF,TGTGCCAGCAGTGACTTCGCAGAGAACACTGAAGCTTTCTTT
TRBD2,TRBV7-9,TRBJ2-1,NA,CASSLGLAGEVEQFF,TGTGCCAGCAGCTTAGGGCTAGCGGGAGAGGTTGAGCAGTTCTTC
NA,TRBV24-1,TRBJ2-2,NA,CATSGGNTGELFF,TGTGCCACCAGTGGTGGGAACACCGGGGAGCTGTTTTTT
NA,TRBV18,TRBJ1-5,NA,CASSPLFTAGQPQHF,TGTGCCAGCTCACCACTGTTTACGGCGGGTCAGCCCCAGCATTTT
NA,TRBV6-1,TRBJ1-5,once,CASSEYGEISNQPQHF,TGTGCCAGCAGTGAATACGGGGAGATAAGCAATCAGCCCCAGCATTTT
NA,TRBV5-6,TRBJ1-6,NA,CASRDYGGGNSPLHF,TGTGCCAGCAGAGACTACGGGGGCGGTAATTCACCCCTCCACTTT
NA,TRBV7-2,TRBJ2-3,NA,CASSPDAGSDTQYF,TGTGCCAGCAGCCCTGACGCGGGCTCAGATACGCAGTATTTT
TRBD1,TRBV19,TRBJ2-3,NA,CASSPGAGGSTDTQYF,TGTGCCAGTAGTCCCGGAGCAGGGGGAAGCACAGATACGCAGTATTTT
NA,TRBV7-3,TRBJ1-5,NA,CASSKAGGGSGQSQPQHF,TGTGCCAGCAGCAAGGCGGGAGGGGGTTCGGGACAAAGTCAGCCCCAGCATTTT
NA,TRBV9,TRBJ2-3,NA,CASSVAGGGITTDTQYF,TGTGCCAGCAGCGTAGCTGGAGGGGGTATTACCACAGATACGCAGTATTTT
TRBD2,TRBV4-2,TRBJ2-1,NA,CASSPGGGAGNEQFF,TGTGCCAGCAGCCCTGGGGGGGGAGCCGGGAATGAGCAGTTCTTC
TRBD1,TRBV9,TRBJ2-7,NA,CASSVAPTGGTYEQYF,TGTGCCAGCAGCGTAGCCCCGACAGGGGGCACGTACGAGCAGTACTTC
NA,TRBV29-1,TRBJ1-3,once,CSVERWQGGNTIYF,TGCAGCGTTGAAAGGTGGCAGGGGGGAAACACCATATATTTT
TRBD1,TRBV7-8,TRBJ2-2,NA,CASSLGEDRANTGELFF,TGTGCCAGCAGCTTGGGTGAGGACAGGGCGAACACCGGGGAGCTGTTTTTT
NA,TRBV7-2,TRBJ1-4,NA,CASSLDRGANEKLFF,TGTGCCAGCAGCTTAGATCGGGGGGCAAATGAAAAACTGTTTTTT
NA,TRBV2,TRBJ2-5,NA,CASNYQETQYF,TGTGCCAGCAACTACCAAGAGACCCAGTACTTC
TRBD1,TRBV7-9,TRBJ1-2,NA,CASSPRDRSHYGYTF,TGTGCCAGCAGCCCCCGGGACAGATCCCACTATGGCTACACCTTC
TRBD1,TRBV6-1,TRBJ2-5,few,CASSDGTGGQETQYF,TGTGCCAGCAGTGACGGGACAGGGGGTCAAGAGACCCAGTACTTC
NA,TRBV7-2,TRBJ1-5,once,CASSFLHTGTNQPQHF,TGTGCCAGCAGCTTCTTACACACAGGGACCAATCAGCCCCAGCATTTT
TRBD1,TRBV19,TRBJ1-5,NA,CASSHNSGTVSNQPQHF,TGTGCCAGTAGTCACAATTCCGGGACAGTTAGCAATCAGCCCCAGCATTTT
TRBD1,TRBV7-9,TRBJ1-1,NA,CASSPNHRGNTEAFF,TGTGCCAGCAGTCCAAACCACAGGGGGAACACTGAAGCTTTCTTT
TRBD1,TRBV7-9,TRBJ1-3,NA,CASSLQGTTGNTIYF,TGTGCCAGCAGTCTACAGGGGACTACTGGAAACACCATATATTTT
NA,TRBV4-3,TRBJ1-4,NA,CASSQVLSGSGDGLEKLFF,TGCGCCAGCAGCCAAGTCCTATCCGGCTCGGGGGATGGTCTAGAAAAACTGTTTTTT
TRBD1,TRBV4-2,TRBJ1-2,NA,CASSQERDRDYGYTF,TGTGCCAGCAGCCAGGAGAGAGACAGGGACTATGGCTACACCTTC
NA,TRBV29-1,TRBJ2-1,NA,CSVEDLEGGVNEQFF,TGCAGCGTTGAAGATTTAGAAGGTGGAGTTAATGAGCAGTTCTTC
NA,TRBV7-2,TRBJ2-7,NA,CASSTRDTFYEQYF,TGTGCCAGCAGCACCCGGGACACCTTCTACGAGCAGTACTTC
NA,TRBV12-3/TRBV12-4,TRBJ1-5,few,CASSPQENQPQHF,TGTGCCAGCAGCCCACAGGAAAATCAGCCCCAGCATTTT
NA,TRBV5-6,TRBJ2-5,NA,CASSGGTGETQYF,TGTGCCAGCAGCGGGGGTACCGGAGAGACCCAGTACTTC
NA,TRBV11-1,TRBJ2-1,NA,CASSFGPGEQFF,TGTGCCAGCAGCTTTGGTCCGGGAGAGCAGTTCTTC
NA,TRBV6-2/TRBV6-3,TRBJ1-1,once,CASSRLTGEGTEAFF,TGTGCCAGCAGTCGTTTGACAGGAGAGGGCACTGAAGCTTTCTTT
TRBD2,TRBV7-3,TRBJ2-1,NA,CASSLRLAVDEQFF,TGTGCCAGCAGCTTAAGACTAGCGGTAGATGAGCAGTTCTTC
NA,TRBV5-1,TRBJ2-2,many,CASSLYGTLFRGELFF,TGCGCCAGCAGCTTGTATGGGACCCTGTTTCGCGGGGAGCTGTTTTTT
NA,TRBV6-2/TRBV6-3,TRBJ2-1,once,CASSFLGGRLGDNEQFF,TGTGCCAGCAGTTTCCTTGGGGGGAGGCTTGGAGACAATGAGCAGTTCTTC
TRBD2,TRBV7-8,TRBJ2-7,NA,CASSLNTAGVYEQYF,TGTGCCAGCAGCTTAAACACAGCGGGGGTTTACGAGCAGTACTTC
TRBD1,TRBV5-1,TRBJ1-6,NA,CASSLGQIHGSPLHF,TGCGCCAGCAGCCTGGGACAGATCCATGGTTCACCCCTCCACTTT
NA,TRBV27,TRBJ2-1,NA,CASSLDSNEQFF,TGTGCCAGCAGTTTGGATAGCAATGAGCAGTTCTTC
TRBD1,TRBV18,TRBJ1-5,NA,CASSRTGDQNQPQHF,TGTGCCAGCTCCCGAACAGGGGATCAAAATCAGCCCCAGCATTTT
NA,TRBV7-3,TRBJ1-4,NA,CASSFTCGTLLREKLFF,TGTGCCAGCAGCTTCACCTGCGGGACCCTGCTGAGAGAAAAACTGTTTTTT
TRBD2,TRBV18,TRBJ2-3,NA,CASSPPTSVRADTQYF,TGTGCCAGCTCACCACCGACTAGCGTTAGGGCAGATACGCAGTATTTT
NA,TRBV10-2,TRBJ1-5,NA,CATEGGGRGQPQHF,TGTGCCACCGAAGGGGGGGGTAGGGGTCAGCCCCAGCATTTT
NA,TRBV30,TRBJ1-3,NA,CAWKRPGNTIYF,TGTGCCTGGAAGAGGCCTGGAAACACCATATATTTT
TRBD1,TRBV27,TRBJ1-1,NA,CASSQRGGQAFF,TGTGCCAGCAGCCAACGGGGGGGACAGGCTTTCTTT
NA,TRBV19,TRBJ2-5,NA,CASSISGGRETQYF,TGTGCCAGTAGTATTAGCGGAGGCCGAGAGACCCAGTACTTC
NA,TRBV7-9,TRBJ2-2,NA,CARSVEDTGELFF,TGTGCCAGATCCGTTGAGGACACCGGGGAGCTGTTTTTT
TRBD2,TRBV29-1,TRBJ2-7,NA,CSAGLAGAYEQYF,TGCAGCGCCGGACTAGCGGGAGCCTACGAGCAGTACTTC